This T cell receptor (beta chain) originates from a study of siplizumab effects on memory and regulatory T cells. Each sample contributed about 10^5 TCR templates to the assay. Clones were read by immunoSEQ multiplex PCR, and TCRdb kept only the in-frame ones, dropping some. The sample lists roughly 120,000 clones, under 95% occurring once. Study-wide points: Naive or memory phenotype was unassignable for roughly 75-97% of proliferating CD4+ or CD8+ clones. The study found that mappable alloreactive CD4+ clones averaged nearly 70% Treg-derived with siplizumab and around 30% in controls. The alloresponse seemed to draw substantially on naive T cells, which appeared more diverse than memory cells.

Remarks on this clone: Its matching antigen is unknown.

With 5 bases removed from V and 4 bases from J, the gap between germline ends came to 11 bases. CDR3 size: 13 residues. In germline, CDR1 is MNHEY, CDR2 SVGAGI. The specimen was Tregs sorted from blood. The TCR was taken from a human donor in good health. The gene calls are TRBV6-5 and TRBJ1-2; D is ambiguous. The CDR3 sequence is CASSLREVYGYTF. The CDR3 coding sequence is TGTGCCAGCAGTCTGCGGGAGGTCTATGGCTACACCTTC.